This T cell receptor (beta chain) originates from a study of T-cell memory formation after mild COVID-19. Study results and caveats: There was no confirmation that second-wave clones peaking on day 37 were SARS-CoV-2 specific.

This clonotype occurred a few times. Its antigen is as yet unknown. V lost 4 bases, J lost 1 base, and 0 bases stayed unmatched. CDR3 length equals 14 residues. Germline V lookup: CDR1 DFQATT, CDR2 SNEGSKA (reference sequence). TCRdb processed the 5' RACE reads anew with MiXCR; each CDR3 protein has one entry. The table has about 190,000 distinct CDR3 sequences, approximately 10% seen once. The chain couples TRBV20-1 to TRBJ2-2; 10 bases map to TRBD2. The source material was PBMCs or a T cell subset sorted from them (not recorded which). This TCR derives from a man between 18 and 29 years old who had mild COVID-19 (a few samples of this study predate the infection). Cell type and time point are not known. CDR3 region: CSAIAGGNTGELFF. CDR3 sequence (DNA): TGCAGTGCTATAGCGGGGGGGAACACCGGGGAGCTGTTTTTT.